Listed below are T cell receptor beta chains from one sample, sequenced in a study of metastatic and nonmetastatic thyroid tumors. TCRdb re-called the PCR reads via MiXCR. The sample shows about 16,000 clones, about 25% of them seen only once. Sequencing input: blood. The origin of the receptors is a male donor with papillary thyroid cancer or a benign thyroid nodule (not recorded which). Some clones in this sample may be carry-over from other donors' samples. The CDR3 runs from the conserved cysteine through the conserved F or W. D genes are given only for firm matches. Size tells how often a clone was seen (once, few, many) or the class of an expanded clone, and some rows leave it out.

>many|-|TRBJ1-1|TRBV20-1
TGCAGTGCTAGACAGGGGACTAGTACTGAAGCTTTCTTT
CSARQGTSTEAFF
>many|-|TRBJ1-5|TRBV12-3/TRBV12-4
TGTGCCAGCAGTCCGTCGGGGGGAGGCAATCAGCCCCAGCATTTT
CASSPSGGGNQPQHF
>-|TRBD1|TRBJ2-2|TRBV5-5
TGTGCCAGCAGCCCGGAGGACAGGGCTGGGGAGCTGTTTTTT
CASSPEDRAGELFF
>few|-|TRBJ2-7|TRBV27
TGTGCCAGCAGAAATGCAGGCGGATCGGGCTACGAGCAGTACTTC
CASRNAGGSGYEQYF
>many|TRBD1|TRBJ2-5|TRBV9
TGTGCCAGCAGCGATGGGGGACAGGGGCTTGAGACCCAGTACTTC
CASSDGGQGLETQYF
>once|-|TRBJ1-1|TRBV30
TGTGCCTGGAGTGCCGGTCGGACTGAAGCTTTCTTT
CAWSAGRTEAFF
>-|TRBD2|TRBJ2-2|TRBV7-2
TGTGCCAGCAGCCCTTACCAAGCGGGAGCCGGGGAGCTGTTTTTT
CASSPYQAGAGELFF
>medium-sized|TRBD2|TRBJ2-2|TRBV24-1
TGTGCCACCAGTGACAATAGCGGGAGGGCCGGAACCGGGGAGCTGTTTTTT
CATSDNSGRAGTGELFF
>-|-|TRBJ2-2|TRBV20-1
TGCAGTGCTAGACTCCTCGACTTGGGGGACACCGGGGAGCTGTTTTTT
CSARLLDLGDTGELFF
>many|TRBD2|TRBJ2-3|TRBV6-4
TGTGCCAGCAGCAGACTAGCGGACAACACAGATACGCAGTATTTT
CASSRLADNTDTQYF
>-|-|TRBJ1-5|TRBV20-1
TGCAGTGCTAGTCCACAGTACAGCCCTCCAGGTAGCAATCAGCCCCAGCATTTT
CSASPQYSPPGSNQPQHF
>medium-sized|-|TRBJ1-3|TRBV5-1
TGCGCCAGCAGCCCGGCCAGTATCAGCTCTGGAAACACCATATATTTT
CASSPASISSGNTIYF
>many|TRBD2|TRBJ2-7|TRBV20-1
TGCAGTGCTGCGCGGGAGATCCCCGAGCAGTACTTC
CSAAREIPEQYF
>-|TRBD2|TRBJ2-1|TRBV19
TGTGCCAGTAAAGTAGCGGGAGGGAGAATGACCAATGAGCAGTTCTTC
CASKVAGGRMTNEQFF
>many|-|TRBJ2-5|TRBV20-1
TGCAGTGCTAGCGATGCGGAGACCCAGTACTTC
CSASDAETQYF
>once|TRBD1|TRBJ2-2|TRBV7-2
TGTGCCAGCAATAACAGGGGGATTCTTTCCGGGGAGCTGTTTTTT
CASNNRGILSGELFF
>many|TRBD2|TRBJ2-7|TRBV19
TGTGCCAGTAGTAGGACTAGCGGGAGCTCCTACGAGCAGTACTTC
CASSRTSGSSYEQYF
>-|-|TRBJ1-2|TRBV7-2
TGTGCCAGCAGCTTAGCGGGGGGTAGTGATGGCTACACCTTC
CASSLAGGSDGYTF
>-|-|TRBJ2-3|TRBV5-1
TGCGCCAGCAGCCCCGGGACTGGACTAATAGATACGCAGTATTTT
CASSPGTGLIDTQYF
>-|TRBD2|TRBJ2-1|TRBV11-1
TGTGCCAGCAGCCAGGGACTAGCGGGGGGGCCGGGTGGTGAGCAGTTCTTC
CASSQGLAGGPGGEQFF
>medium-sized|-|TRBJ2-2|TRBV10-1
TGCGCCAGCAGTGAGTCGGGCGGAACCGGGGAGCTGTTTTTT
CASSESGGTGELFF
>many|-|TRBJ2-1|TRBV7-9
TGTGCCAGCTCTTCCCGACGGTCAGGGCGTAATGAGCAGTTCTTC
CASSSRRSGRNEQFF
>few|TRBD2|TRBJ2-3|TRBV27
TGTGCCAGCTCGCTAGCGGGAGGGATCACAGATACGCAGTATTTT
CASSLAGGITDTQYF
>medium-sized|TRBD1|TRBJ2-7|TRBV15
TGTGCCACCAGCAGAACAGCCGGGACAGGGTCGTACGAGCAGTACTTC
CATSRTAGTGSYEQYF
>many|-|TRBJ2-6|TRBV6-4
TGTGCCAGCAGCGGAGGGGACGGGAGCTCTGGGGCCAACGTCCTGACTTTC
CASSGGDGSSGANVLTF
>many|-|TRBJ2-3|TRBV6-1
TGTGCCAGCAGTGAAGTGAGGGGGGCCGGCACAGATACGCAGTATTTT
CASSEVRGAGTDTQYF
>-|-|TRBJ1-4|TRBV12-3/TRBV12-4
TGTGCCAGCAGTTTAAGAGGCCTGGGAGAGGAAAAACTGTTTTTT
CASSLRGLGEEKLFF
>many|TRBD2|TRBJ2-5|TRBV7-2
TGTGCCAGCAGTAAGACTAGCGGGGGGGCCGGGACCCAGTACTTC
CASSKTSGGAGTQYF
>many|-|TRBJ2-3|TRBV10-1
TGCGCCAGCAGGTTCTCCGTGAGGGATACGCAGTATTTT
CASRFSVRDTQYF
>medium-sized|-|TRBJ2-7|TRBV6-1
TGTGCCAGCAGTGCGAGTCGGGGGTCCTCCTACGAGCAGTACTTC
CASSASRGSSYEQYF
>many|TRBD2|TRBJ2-5|TRBV18
TGTGCCAGTTCGACTAGCGGACAAGAGACCCAGTACTTC
CASSTSGQETQYF
>medium-sized|TRBD2|TRBJ2-3|TRBV11-2
TGTGCCAGCAGAACCAGCGGGAGCGGCACAGATACGCAGTATTTT
CASRTSGSGTDTQYF
>-|-|TRBJ2-1|TRBV30
TGTGCCTGGGCTACCGGGACCCAGGGCAATGAGCAGTTCTTC
CAWATGTQGNEQFF
>many|-|TRBJ2-7|TRBV3-1
TGTGCCAGCAGCCAAGTGGACGAGCAGTACTTC
CASSQVDEQYF
>many|TRBD2|TRBJ2-5|TRBV24-1
TGTGCCACCAGTGCCTCCCGACTAGCGGAGGGCGGAGAGACCCAGTACTTC
CATSASRLAEGGETQYF
>medium-sized|TRBD1|TRBJ1-5|TRBV20-1
TGCAGTGCTAAGGGGGGGGACAGCCTATTTAGCAATCAGCCCCAGCATTTT
CSAKGGDSLFSNQPQHF
>few|-|TRBJ2-5|TRBV27
TGTGCCAGCAGTTTAAAGTCAGGCCTTGTTGGGACCCAGTACTTC
CASSLKSGLVGTQYF
>many|TRBD1|TRBJ2-7|TRBV29-1
TGCAGCGTCGAGGGACAGGGCCGATACGAGCAGTACTTC
CSVEGQGRYEQYF
>many|-|TRBJ2-5|TRBV3-1
TGTGCCAGCAGCCAAGATGCGGCCAGCAGGACCCAGTACTTC
CASSQDAASRTQYF
>many|-|TRBJ1-2|TRBV20-1
TGCAGTGCTAGAAAGGGAGGGGGCTATGGCTACACCTTC
CSARKGGGYGYTF
>-|TRBD2|TRBJ2-1|TRBV20-1
TGCAGTGCTAGGGGGGGGACTAGCGGTTACAATGAGCAGTTCTTC
CSARGGTSGYNEQFF
>few|-|TRBJ2-7|TRBV12-3/TRBV12-4
TGTGCCAGCAGTATACGTCCAGGGGGGAGATACGAGCAGTACTTC
CASSIRPGGRYEQYF
>once|-|TRBJ2-6|TRBV20-1
TGCAGTGCTAGCGTGGTCGGACTCTCTGGGGCCAACGTCCTGACTTTC
CSASVVGLSGANVLTF
>-|-|TRBJ1-5|TRBV4-1
TGCGCCAGCAGCCAAGATTACGGTTCGAGCAATCAGCCCCAGCATTTT
CASSQDYGSSNQPQHF
>-|-|TRBJ1-2|TRBV5-4
TGTGCCAGCAGCTTAGGACAGTATGGCTACACCTTC
CASSLGQYGYTF
>-|-|TRBJ2-1|TRBV20-1
TGCAGTGCTAGAGATCTGGGGAGGTACTATGAGCAGTTCTTC
CSARDLGRYYEQFF
>many|-|TRBJ2-7|TRBV19
TGTGCCAGTAGCACCTGCAGGGACGACGAGCAGTACTTC
CASSTCRDDEQYF
>many|-|TRBJ2-3|TRBV2
TGTGCCAGCACCCCGTCGTATAGGACCTACACAGATACGCAGTATTTT
CASTPSYRTYTDTQYF
>-|TRBD1|TRBJ2-7|TRBV24-1
TGTGCCACCCGGACAGGGGGCGAGGCGGGAGAGCAGTACTTC
CATRTGGEAGEQYF
>-|TRBD2|TRBJ2-7|TRBV30
TGTGCCTGGAGTATGGCTAGCGGAGCCTACGAGCAGTACTTC
CAWSMASGAYEQYF
>many|TRBD1|TRBJ1-5|TRBV4-1
TGCGCCAGCAGCCAAGATTTTAGGACAGGAAGCAATCAGCCCCAGCATTTT
CASSQDFRTGSNQPQHF